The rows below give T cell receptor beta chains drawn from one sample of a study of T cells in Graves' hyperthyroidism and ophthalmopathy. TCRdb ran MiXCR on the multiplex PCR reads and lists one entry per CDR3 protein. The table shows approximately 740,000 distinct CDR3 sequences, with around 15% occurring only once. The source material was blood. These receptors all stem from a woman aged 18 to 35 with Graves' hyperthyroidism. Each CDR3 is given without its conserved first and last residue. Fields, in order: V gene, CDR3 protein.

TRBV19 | ASSIGRPNLEKLF
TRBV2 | ASSEGDTQGTQY
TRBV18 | ASSQGPVPYEQY
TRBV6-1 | ASSYTGTGSHEQY
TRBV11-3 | ASTEWGQQETQY
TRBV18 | ASSRPDRGRLGYT
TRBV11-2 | ASSYTMDTQY
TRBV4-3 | ASSQETPLGEGAKNIQY
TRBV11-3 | ASSSGPSGMNTGELF
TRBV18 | ASSPPSKETQY
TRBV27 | AIMQETQY
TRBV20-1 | SASSRGGQVDQPQH
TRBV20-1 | SARTSEVMGQY
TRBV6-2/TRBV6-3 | ASSSAAPDNQPQH
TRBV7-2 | ASSLRREGNEQF
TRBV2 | ASSRPGLRSEQY
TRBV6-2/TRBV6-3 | ATLAGGNTGELF
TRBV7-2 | AAFLGGSDTEAF
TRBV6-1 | ASRPGQVNQPQH
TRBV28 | ASSSKTTGHGADTQY
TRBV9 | ASGSGGEETQY
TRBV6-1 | ASSLPGATEAF
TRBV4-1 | ASSVQQVTRDYNEQF
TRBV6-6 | ASSYSTSGSTYEQY
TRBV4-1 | ASSQEWGQGREQY
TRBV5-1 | ASSLGGGAYEQF
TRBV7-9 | ASSSTLASSYNEQF
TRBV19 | ASSRGQGLFSGNTIY
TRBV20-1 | SARGLAGGYYEQY
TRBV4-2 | ASSRKAGGEHYNEQF
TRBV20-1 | SARVSGRAPDTQY
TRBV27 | ASSSRSHEQY
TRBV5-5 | ASSLDVYNEQF
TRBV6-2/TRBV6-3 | ASSYRGSGYEQY
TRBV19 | ASSILGGSVDTQY
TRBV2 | ATRQGPPAGGPDEQY
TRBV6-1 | ASTTTVSNQPQH
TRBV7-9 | ASSFQGEDGEQY
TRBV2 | ASRRATDSYNEQF
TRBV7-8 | ASSGGGASGGYT
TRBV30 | ASHLRESNEKLF
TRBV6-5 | ASSYSMLGTLANYGYT
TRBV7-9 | ASSLGWDSYEQY
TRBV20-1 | SAPDISTYEQY
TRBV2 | ASSEGVDGNGQF
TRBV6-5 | ASSYPDRGTEAF
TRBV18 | ASSPEKYSNQPQH
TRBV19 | ASTRRRGAEETQY
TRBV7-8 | ASSTPGLAGEKNTGELF
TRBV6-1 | ASSVKGVNTEAF
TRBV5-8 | ASSLEGGNSPLH
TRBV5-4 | ASRVGRPFNYGYT